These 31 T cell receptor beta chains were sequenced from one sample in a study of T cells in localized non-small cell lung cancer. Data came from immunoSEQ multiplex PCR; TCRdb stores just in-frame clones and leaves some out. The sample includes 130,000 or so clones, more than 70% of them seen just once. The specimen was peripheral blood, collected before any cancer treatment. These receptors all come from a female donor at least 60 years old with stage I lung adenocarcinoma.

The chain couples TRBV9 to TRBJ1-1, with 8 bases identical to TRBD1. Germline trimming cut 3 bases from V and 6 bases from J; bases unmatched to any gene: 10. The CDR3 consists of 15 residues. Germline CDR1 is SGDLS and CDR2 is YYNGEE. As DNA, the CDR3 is TGTGCCAGCAGCGCGATGACAGGGGTGGTCGCTGAAGCTTTCTTT. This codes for CASSAMTGVVAEAFF.

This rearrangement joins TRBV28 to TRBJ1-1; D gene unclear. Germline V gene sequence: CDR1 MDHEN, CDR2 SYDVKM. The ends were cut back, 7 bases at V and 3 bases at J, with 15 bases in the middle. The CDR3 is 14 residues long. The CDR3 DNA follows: TGTGCCAGCACTAACGTGGGTTCCGACACTGAAGCTTTCTTT. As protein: CASTNVGSDTEAFF.

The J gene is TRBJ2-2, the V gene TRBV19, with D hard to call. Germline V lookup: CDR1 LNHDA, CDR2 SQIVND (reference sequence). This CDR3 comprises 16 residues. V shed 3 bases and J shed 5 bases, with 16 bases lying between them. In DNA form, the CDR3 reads TGTGCCAGTAGTATTTCAAGGGCACGGGTGACCGGGGAGCTGTTTTTT. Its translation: CASSISRARVTGELFF. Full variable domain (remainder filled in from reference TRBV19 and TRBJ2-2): DGGITQSPKYLFRKEGQNVTLSCEQNLNHDAMYWYRQDPGQGLRLIYYSQIVNDFQKGDIAEGYSVSREKKESFPLTVTSAQKNPTAFYLCASSISRARVTGELFFGEGSRLTVL.

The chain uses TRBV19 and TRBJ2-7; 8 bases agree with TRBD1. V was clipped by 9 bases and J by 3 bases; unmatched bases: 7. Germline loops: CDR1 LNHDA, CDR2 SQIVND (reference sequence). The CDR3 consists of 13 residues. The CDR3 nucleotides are TGTGCCAGCACTTCAGGGGGCTACTACGAGCAGTACTTC. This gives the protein CASTSGGYYEQYF.

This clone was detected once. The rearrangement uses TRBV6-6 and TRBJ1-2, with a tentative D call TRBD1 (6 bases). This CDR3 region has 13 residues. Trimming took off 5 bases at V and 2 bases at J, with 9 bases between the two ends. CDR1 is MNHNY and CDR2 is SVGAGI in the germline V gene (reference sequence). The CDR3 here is CASSPTGNYGYTF. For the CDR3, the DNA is TGTGCCAGCAGTCCGACAGGAAACTATGGCTACACCTTC.

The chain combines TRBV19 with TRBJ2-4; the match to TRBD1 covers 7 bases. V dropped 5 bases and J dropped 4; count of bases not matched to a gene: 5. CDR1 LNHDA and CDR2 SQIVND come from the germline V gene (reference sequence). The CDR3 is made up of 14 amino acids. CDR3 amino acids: CASSGTELKNIQYF. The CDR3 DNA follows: TGTGCCAGTAGTGGGACAGAACTAAAAAACATTCAGTACTTC.

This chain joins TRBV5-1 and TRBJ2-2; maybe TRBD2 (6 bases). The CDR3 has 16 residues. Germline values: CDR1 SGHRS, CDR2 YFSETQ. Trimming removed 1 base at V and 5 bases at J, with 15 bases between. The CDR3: CASSLFSGRRTGELFF. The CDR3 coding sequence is TGCGCCAGCAGCTTGTTCTCCGGGAGACGGACCGGGGAGCTGTTTTTT.

In nucleotides, the CDR3 is TGTGCCACCAGCCCGGGGATTTCGTTCGGAAACACCATATATTTT. Its translation is CATSPGISFGNTIYF. The chain combines TRBV19 with TRBJ1-3, with D hard to call. Germline CDR1 and CDR2: LNHDA and SQIVND (reference sequence). The germline V and J ends were trimmed by 10 bases and 4 bases, with 20 bases remaining between them. The CDR3 runs 15 residues.

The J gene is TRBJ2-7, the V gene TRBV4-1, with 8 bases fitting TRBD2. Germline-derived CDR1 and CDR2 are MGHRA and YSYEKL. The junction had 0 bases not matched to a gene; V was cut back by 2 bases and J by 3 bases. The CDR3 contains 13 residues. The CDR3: CASSQTSGYEQYF. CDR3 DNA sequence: TGCGCCAGCAGCCAAACTAGCGGCTACGAGCAGTACTTC.

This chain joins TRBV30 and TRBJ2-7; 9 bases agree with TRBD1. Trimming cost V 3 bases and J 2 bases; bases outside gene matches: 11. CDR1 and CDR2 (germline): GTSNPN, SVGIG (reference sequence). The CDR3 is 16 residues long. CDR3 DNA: TGTGCCTGGAGGTTTTATTTTGGGACAGGGACCTACGAGCAGTACTTC. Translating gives CAWRFYFGTGTYEQYF.

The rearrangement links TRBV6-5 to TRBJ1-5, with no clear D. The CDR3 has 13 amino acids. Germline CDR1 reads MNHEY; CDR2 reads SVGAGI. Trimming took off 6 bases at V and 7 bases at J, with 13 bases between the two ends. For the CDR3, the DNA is TGTGCCAGCAGACTACGCGGCGGACAGCCCCAGCATTTT. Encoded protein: CASRLRGGQPQHF.

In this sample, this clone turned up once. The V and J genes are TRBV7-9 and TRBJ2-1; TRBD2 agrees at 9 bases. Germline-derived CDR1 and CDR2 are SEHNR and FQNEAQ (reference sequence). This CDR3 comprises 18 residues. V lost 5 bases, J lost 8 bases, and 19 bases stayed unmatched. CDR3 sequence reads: CASSPQGWPAGGGDEQFF. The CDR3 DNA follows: TGTGCCAGCAGCCCCCAGGGGTGGCCAGCGGGAGGCGGGGATGAGCAGTTCTTC. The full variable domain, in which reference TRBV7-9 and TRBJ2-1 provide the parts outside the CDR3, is DTGVSQNPRHKITKRGQNVTFRCDPISEHNRLYWYRQTLGQGPEFLTYFQNEAQLEKSRLLSDRFSAERPKGSFSTLEIQRTEQGDSAMYLCASSPQGWPAGGGDEQFFGPGTRLTVL.

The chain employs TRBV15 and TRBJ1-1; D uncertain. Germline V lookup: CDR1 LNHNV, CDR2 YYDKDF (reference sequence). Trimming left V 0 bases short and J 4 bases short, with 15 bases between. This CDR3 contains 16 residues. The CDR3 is CATSRDISARATEAFF. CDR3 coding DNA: TGTGCCACCAGCAGAGATATTTCGGCACGGGCCACTGAAGCTTTCTTT. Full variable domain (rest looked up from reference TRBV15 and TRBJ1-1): DAMVIQNPRYQVTQFGKPVTLSCSQTLNHNVMYWYQQKSSQAPKLLFHYYDKDFNNEADTPDNFQSRRPNTSFCFLDIRSPGLGDTAMYLCATSRDISARATEAFFGQGTRLTVV.

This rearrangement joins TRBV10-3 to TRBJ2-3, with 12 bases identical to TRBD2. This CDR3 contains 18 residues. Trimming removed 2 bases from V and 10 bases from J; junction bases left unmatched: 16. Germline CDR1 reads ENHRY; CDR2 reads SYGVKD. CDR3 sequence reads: CAISERNGLAGSAGPQYF. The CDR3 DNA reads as TGTGCCATCAGTGAGCGGAACGGACTAGCGGGGTCAGCTGGGCCGCAGTATTTT.

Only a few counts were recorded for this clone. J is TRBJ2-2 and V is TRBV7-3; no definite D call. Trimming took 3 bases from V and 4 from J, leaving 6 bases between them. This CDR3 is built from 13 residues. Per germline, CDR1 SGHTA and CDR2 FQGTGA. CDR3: CASSFMGTGELFF. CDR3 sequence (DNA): TGTGCCAGCAGCTTCATGGGCACCGGGGAGCTGTTTTTT.

The CDR3 protein is CASSLGQGFANTGELFF. CDR3 DNA sequence: TGTGCCAGCAGCTTGGGGCAGGGTTTCGCGAACACCGGGGAGCTGTTTTTT. This chain links TRBV5-4 with TRBJ2-2; weak D call: TRBD1 (5 bases). The germline V gene encodes CDR1 SGHNT and CDR2 YYREEE (reference sequence). The CDR3 has 17 residues. Trimming pared 0 bases from V and 0 bases from J, leaving 12 bases between. Together with reference TRBV5-4 and TRBJ2-2, the CDR3 gives the full variable domain: ETGVTQSPTHLIKTRGQQVTLRCSSQSGHNTVSWYQQALGQGPQFIFQYYREEENGRGNFPPRFSGLQFPNYSSELNVNALELDDSALYLCASSLGQGFANTGELFFGEGSRLTVL.

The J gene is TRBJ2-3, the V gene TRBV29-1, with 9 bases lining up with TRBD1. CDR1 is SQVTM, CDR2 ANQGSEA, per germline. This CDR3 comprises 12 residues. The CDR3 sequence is CSRTGDTDTQYF. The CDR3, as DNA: TGCAGTAGGACAGGGGACACAGATACGCAGTATTTT.

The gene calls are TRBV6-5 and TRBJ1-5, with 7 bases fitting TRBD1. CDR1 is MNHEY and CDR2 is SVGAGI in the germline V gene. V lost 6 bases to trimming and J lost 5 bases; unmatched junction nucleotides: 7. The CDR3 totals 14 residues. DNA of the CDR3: TGTGCCAGCAGCCCCACAGGACAGGATCAGCCCCAGCATTTT. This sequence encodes CASSPTGQDQPQHF.

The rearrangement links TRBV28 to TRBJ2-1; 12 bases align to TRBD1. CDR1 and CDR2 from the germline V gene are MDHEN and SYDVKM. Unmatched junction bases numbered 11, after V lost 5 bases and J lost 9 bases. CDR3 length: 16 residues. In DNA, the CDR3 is TGTGCCAGCAGTCAGATCCGGGACAGGGGGCTTTTTGAGCAGTTCTTC. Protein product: CASSQIRDRGLFEQFF.

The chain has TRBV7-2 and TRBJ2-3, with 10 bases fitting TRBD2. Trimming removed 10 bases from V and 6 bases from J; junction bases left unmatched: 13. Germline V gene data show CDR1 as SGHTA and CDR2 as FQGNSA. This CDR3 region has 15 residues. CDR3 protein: CANSRAGGPLDTQYF. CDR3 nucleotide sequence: TGTGCCAACTCGAGAGCGGGAGGGCCGTTGGATACGCAGTATTTT.

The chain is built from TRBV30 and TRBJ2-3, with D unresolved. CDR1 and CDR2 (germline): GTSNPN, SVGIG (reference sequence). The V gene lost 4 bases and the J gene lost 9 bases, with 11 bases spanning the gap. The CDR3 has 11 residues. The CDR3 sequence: CAWKIWETQYF. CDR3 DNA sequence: TGTGCCTGGAAAATTTGGGAAACGCAGTATTTT.

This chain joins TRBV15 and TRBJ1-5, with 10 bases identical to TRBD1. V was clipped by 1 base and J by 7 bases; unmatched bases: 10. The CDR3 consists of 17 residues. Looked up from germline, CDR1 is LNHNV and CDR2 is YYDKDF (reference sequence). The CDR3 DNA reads TGTGCCACCAGCAGAGCGGCCCTGACAGGGGGCCGGCAGCCCCAGCATTTT. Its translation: CATSRAALTGGRQPQHF. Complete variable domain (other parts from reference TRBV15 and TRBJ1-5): DAMVIQNPRYQVTQFGKPVTLSCSQTLNHNVMYWYQQKSSQAPKLLFHYYDKDFNNEADTPDNFQSRRPNTSFCFLDIRSPGLGDTAMYLCATSRAALTGGRQPQHFGDGTRLSIL.

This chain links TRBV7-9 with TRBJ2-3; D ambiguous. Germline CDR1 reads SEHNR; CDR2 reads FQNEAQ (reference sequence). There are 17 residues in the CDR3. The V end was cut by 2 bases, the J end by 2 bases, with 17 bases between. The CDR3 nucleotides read TGTGCCAGCAGCTTATTCGAACGGGCAGGCAACACAGATACGCAGTATTTT. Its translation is CASSLFERAGNTDTQYF.

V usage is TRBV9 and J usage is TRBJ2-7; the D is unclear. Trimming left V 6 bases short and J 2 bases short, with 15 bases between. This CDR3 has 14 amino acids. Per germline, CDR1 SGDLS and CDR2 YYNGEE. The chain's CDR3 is CASTPDAVTYEQYF. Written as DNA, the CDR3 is TGTGCCAGCACACCTGACGCGGTTACCTACGAGCAGTACTTC.

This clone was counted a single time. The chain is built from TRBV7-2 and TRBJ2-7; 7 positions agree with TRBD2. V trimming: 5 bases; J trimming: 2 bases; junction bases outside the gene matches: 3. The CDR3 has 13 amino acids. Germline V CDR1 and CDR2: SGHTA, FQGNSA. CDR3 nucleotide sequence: TGTGCCAGCAGCGAAGCGGGACCCTACGAGCAGTACTTC. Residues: CASSEAGPYEQYF.

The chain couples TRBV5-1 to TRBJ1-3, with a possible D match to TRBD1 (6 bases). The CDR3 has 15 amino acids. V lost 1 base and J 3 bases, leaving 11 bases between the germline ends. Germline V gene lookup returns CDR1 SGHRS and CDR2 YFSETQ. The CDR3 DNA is TGCGCCAGCAGCTTGACAGGGACTTATGGAAACACCATATATTTT. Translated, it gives CASSLTGTYGNTIYF. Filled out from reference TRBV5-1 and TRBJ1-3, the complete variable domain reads KAGVTQTPRYLIKTRGQQVTLSCSPISGHRSVSWYQQTPGQGLQFLFEYFSETQRNKGNFPGRFSGRQFSNSRSEMNVSTLELGDSALYLCASSLTGTYGNTIYFGEGSWLTVV.

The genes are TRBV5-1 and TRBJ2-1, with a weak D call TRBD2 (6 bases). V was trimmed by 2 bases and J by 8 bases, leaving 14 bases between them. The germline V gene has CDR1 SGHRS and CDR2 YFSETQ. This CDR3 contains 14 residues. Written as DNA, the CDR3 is TGCGCCAGCAGCTTTGGGGGGAGCGGTCATGAGCAGTTCTTC. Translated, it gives CASSFGGSGHEQFF. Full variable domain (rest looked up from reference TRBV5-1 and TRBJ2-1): KAGVTQTPRYLIKTRGQQVTLSCSPISGHRSVSWYQQTPGQGLQFLFEYFSETQRNKGNFPGRFSGRQFSNSRSEMNVSTLELGDSALYLCASSFGGSGHEQFFGPGTRLTVL.

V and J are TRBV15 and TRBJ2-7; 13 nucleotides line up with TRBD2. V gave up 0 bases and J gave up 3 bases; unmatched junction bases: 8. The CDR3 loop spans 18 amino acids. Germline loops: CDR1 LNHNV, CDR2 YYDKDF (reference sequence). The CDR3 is CATSRDRGLAGFVYEQYF. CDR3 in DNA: TGTGCCACCAGCAGAGATCGGGGACTAGCGGGGTTTGTCTACGAGCAGTACTTC.

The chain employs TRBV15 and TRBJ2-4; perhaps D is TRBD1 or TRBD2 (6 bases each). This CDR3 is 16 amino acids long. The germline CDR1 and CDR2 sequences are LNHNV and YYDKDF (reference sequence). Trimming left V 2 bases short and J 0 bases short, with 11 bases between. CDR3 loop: CATSRSGGLAKNIQYF. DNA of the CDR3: TGTGCCACCAGCAGAAGTGGGGGGCTAGCCAAAAACATTCAGTACTTC.

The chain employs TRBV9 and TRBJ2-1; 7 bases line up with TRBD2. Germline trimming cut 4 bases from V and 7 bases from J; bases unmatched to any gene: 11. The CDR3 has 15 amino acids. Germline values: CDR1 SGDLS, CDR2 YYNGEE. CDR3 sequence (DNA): TGTGCCAGCAGCCTACTCGCGGGAGCGATAAATGAGCAGTTCTTC. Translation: CASSLLAGAINEQFF.

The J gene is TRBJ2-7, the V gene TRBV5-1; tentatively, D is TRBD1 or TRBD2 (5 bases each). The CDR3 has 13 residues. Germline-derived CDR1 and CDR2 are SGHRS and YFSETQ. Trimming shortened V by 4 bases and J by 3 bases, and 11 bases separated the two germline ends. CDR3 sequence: CASSAGAGYEQYF. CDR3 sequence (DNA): TGCGCCAGCAGCGCCGGGGCGGGCTACGAGCAGTACTTC.